The 3 T cell receptor beta chains in this list originate from one sample, sequenced in a study of blood T cells in healthy people across ages. A second about 7 to 11 cycle PCR used barcoded and J-beta primers. TCRdb ran MiXCR on the 5' RACE reads and lists one entry per CDR3 protein. The sample has over 1,300,000 distinct CDR3 sequences, roughly 59% seen once. The sequencing sample was made of blood. The receptor set was obtained from a man between 18 and 35 years old in good health.

The V and J genes are TRBV4-3 and TRBJ2-1; 11 bases line up with TRBD2. V trimming: 3 bases; J trimming: 6 bases; junction bases outside the gene matches: 7. CDR1 is LGHNA, CDR2 YSLEER, per germline. The CDR3 runs 16 residues. The CDR3: CASSQTLAGALNEQFF. The CDR3 nucleotides read TGCGCCAGCAGCCAGACACTAGCGGGGGCTCTCAATGAGCAGTTCTTC.

The genes are TRBV7-2 and TRBJ2-5, with 7 bases matching TRBD1. V lost 5 bases, J lost 2 bases, and 17 bases stayed unmatched. The CDR3 is 18 amino acids. CDR1 is SGHTA and CDR2 is FQGNSA in the germline V gene. CDR3 nucleotides: TGTGCCAGCAGCCCGAAACTGACAGGGTATCACATTCAAGAGACCCAGTACTTC. Its protein product is CASSPKLTGYHIQETQYF.

The V and J genes are TRBV14 and TRBJ1-6, with 7 bases lining up with TRBD1. V lost 0 bases to trimming and J lost 6 bases; unmatched junction nucleotides: 5. Germline V CDR1 and CDR2: SGHDN, FVKESK. This CDR3 has 16 residues. CDR3: CASSQDTGEFNSPLHF. The CDR3 DNA reads as TGTGCCAGCAGCCAAGACACAGGGGAGTTTAATTCACCCCTCCACTTT.